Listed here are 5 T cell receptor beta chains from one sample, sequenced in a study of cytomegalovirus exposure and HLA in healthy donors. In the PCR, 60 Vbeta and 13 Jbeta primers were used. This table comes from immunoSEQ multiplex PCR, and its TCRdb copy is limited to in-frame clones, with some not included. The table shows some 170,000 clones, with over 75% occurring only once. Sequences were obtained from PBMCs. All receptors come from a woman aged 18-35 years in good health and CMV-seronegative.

CDR3: CASSSREIRNEQFF. Here the CDR3 DNA reads TGCGCCAGCAGTTCTCGGGAGATTCGCAATGAGCAGTTCTTC. The chain is built from TRBV10-2 and TRBJ2-1; maybe TRBD2 (6 bases). Per germline, CDR1 WSHSY and CDR2 SAAADI. The germline V and J ends were trimmed by 5 bases and 6 bases, with 14 bases remaining between them. This CDR3 comprises 14 residues.

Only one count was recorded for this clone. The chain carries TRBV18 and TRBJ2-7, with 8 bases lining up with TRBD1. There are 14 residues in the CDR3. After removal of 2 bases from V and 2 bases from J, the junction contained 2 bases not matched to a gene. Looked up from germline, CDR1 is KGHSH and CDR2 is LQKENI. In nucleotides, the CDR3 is TGTGCCAGCTCACCAGGGACAGGAGCCTACGAGCAGTACTTC. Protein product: CASSPGTGAYEQYF.

The CDR3 DNA reads as TGCGCCAGCAAAACCGGGACAGGGGGTGAAAAACTGTTTTTT. Translation gives CASKTGTGGEKLFF. The chain links TRBV5-1 to TRBJ1-4, with 11 nucleotides matching TRBD1. Looked up from germline, CDR1 is SGHRS and CDR2 is YFSETQ. The CDR3 totals 14 residues. V was pared by 6 bases and J by 7 bases, with 5 bases of the junction left unmatched.

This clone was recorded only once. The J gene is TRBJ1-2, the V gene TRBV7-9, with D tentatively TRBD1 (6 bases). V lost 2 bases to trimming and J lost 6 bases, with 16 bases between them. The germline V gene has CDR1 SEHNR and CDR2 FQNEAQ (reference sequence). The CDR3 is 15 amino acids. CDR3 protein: CASSLTPDRNNGYTF. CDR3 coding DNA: TGTGCCAGCAGCTTAACTCCCGACAGGAATAATGGCTACACCTTC.

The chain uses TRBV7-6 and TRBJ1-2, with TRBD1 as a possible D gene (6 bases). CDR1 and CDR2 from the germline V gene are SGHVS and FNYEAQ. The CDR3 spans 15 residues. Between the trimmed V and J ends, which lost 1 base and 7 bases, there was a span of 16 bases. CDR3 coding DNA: TGTGCCAGCAGCTTAGGAGGGAGGGGGTTTAGTGGCTACACCTTC. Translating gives CASSLGGRGFSGYTF.